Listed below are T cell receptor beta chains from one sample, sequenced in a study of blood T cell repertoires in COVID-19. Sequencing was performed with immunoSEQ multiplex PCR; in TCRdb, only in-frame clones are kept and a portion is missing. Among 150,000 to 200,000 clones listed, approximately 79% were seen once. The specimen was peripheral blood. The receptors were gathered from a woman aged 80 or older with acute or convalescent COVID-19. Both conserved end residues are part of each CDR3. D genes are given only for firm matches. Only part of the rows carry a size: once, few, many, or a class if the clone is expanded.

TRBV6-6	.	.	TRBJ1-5	CASRPGNLMPQHF	TGTGCCAGCAGGCCAGGGAATTTGATGCCCCAGCATTTT
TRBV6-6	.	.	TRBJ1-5	CASSDSYQPQHF	TGTGCCAGCAGTGACAGTTATCAGCCCCAGCATTTT
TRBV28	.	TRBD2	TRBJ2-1	CASKSEGGSGSSYNEQFF	TGTGCCAGCAAGAGTGAGGGGGGAAGCGGGAGCTCCTACAATGAGCAGTTCTTC
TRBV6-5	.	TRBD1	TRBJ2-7	CASRKQGAGAYEQYF	TGTGCCAGCAGAAAGCAGGGGGCGGGTGCCTACGAGCAGTACTTC
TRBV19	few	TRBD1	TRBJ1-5	CASTLRPGQGNQPQHF	TGTGCCAGTACCCTAAGACCGGGACAGGGGAACCAGCCCCAGCATTTT
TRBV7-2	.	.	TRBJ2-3	CASSLAKRDTQYF	TGTGCCAGCAGCTTAGCCAAGAGAGATACGCAGTATTTT
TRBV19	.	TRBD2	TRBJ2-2	CASIPSGRTGELFF	TGTGCCAGTATCCCTAGCGGGAGAACCGGGGAGCTGTTTTTT
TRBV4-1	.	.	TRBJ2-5	CASSQVGAAQETQYF	TGCGCCAGCAGCCAAGTTGGAGCAGCACAAGAGACCCAGTACTTC
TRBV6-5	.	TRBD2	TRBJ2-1	CASSGLATYNEQFF	TGTGCCAGCTCTGGACTAGCGACCTACAATGAGCAGTTCTTC
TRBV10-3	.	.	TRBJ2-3	CAISETVTDTQYF	TGTGCCATCAGTGAGACGGTTACAGATACGCAGTATTTT
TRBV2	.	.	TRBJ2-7	CASSEASSRYEQYF	TGTGCCAGCAGTGAAGCGTCTAGCCGCTACGAGCAGTACTTC
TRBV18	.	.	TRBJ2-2	CASSPGVIWPPGGTGELFF	TGTGCCAGCTCACCAGGTGTTATCTGGCCCCCTGGCGGCACCGGGGAGCTGTTTTTT
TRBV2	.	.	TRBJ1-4	CASKPRDGNEKLFF	TGTGCCAGCAAGCCTAGAGACGGTAATGAAAAACTGTTTTTT
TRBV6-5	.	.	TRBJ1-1	CASGRQNTEAFF	TGTGCCAGCGGGAGGCAGAACACTGAAGCTTTCTTT
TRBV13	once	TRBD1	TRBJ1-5	CASSLGRGAYNQPQHF	TGTGCCAGCAGCTTAGGCAGGGGGGCTTACAATCAGCCCCAGCATTTT
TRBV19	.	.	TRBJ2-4	CASGRGQINIQYF	TGTGCCAGTGGGCGGGGACAGATAAACATTCAGTACTTC
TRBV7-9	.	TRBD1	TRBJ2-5	CASSMGLRRTGDNPTQYF	TGTGCCAGCAGCATGGGGCTCCGAAGGACAGGGGATAATCCGACCCAGTACTTC
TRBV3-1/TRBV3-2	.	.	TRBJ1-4	CASRIEGGEKLFF	TGTGCCAGCAGGATAGAGGGAGGTGAAAAACTGTTTTTT
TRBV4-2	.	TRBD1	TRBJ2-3	CASSLRASPGQGTDTQYF	TGTGCCAGCAGCCTCAGGGCATCACCGGGACAGGGCACAGATACGCAGTATTTT
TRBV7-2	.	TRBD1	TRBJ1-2	CASSLGGQDYGYTF	TGTGCCAGCAGCTTAGGGGGACAGGACTATGGCTACACCTTC
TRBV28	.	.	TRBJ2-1	CASSDFNEQFF	TGTGCCAGCTCGGACTTTAATGAGCAGTTCTTC
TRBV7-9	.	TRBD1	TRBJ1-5	CASSFSRYRGPHFSQPQHF	TGTGCCAGCAGCTTTTCCCGTTACAGGGGACCGCACTTCAGTCAGCCCCAGCATTTT
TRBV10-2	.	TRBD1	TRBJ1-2	CASSLTGVNYGYTF	TGCGCCAGCAGTTTGACAGGGGTTAACTATGGCTACACCTTC
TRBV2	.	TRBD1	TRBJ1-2	CASSDPRTGARRAF	TGTGCCAGCAGTGACCCCCGGACAGGGGCTAGACGCGCCTTC
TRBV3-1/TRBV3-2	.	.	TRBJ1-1	CASSRGTNTEAFF	TGTGCCAGCAGCCGAGGTACGAACACTGAAGCTTTCTTT
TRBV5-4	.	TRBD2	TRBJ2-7	CASSPIGGLLAGPAYEQYF	TGTGCCAGCAGCCCGATCGGGGGGCTACTAGCGGGACCCGCCTACGAGCAGTACTTC
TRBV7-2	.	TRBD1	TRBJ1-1	CASSTEGQGRTEAFF	TGTGCCAGCAGCACTGAGGGACAGGGGAGGACTGAAGCTTTCTTT
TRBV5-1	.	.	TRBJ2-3	CASSSQGVSHTDTQYF	TGCGCCAGCAGCTCACAGGGAGTATCCCACACAGATACGCAGTATTTT
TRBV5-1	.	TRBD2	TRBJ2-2	CASSLVTSGTGELFF	TGCGCCAGCAGCTTGGTGACTAGCGGTACCGGGGAGCTGTTTTTT
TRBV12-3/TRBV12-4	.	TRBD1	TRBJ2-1	CASSQTGSDEQFF	TGTGCCAGCAGTCAGACAGGGAGCGATGAGCAGTTCTTC
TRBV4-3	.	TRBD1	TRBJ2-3	CASSQDPLGQGNTDTQYF	TGCGCCAGCAGCCAAGACCCACTAGGACAGGGCAACACAGATACGCAGTATTTT
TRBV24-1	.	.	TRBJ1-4	CATSDSQPGTTEKLFF	TGTGCCACCAGTGATTCCCAACCGGGTACGACTGAAAAACTGTTTTTT
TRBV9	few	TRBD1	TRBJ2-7	CASSGGTGGASLEQYF	TGTGCCAGCAGCGGGGGAACAGGGGGCGCAAGCCTCGAGCAGTACTTC
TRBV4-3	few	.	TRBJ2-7	CASSPDSSYSYEQYF	TGCGCCAGCAGCCCGGACAGCTCATACTCCTACGAGCAGTACTTC
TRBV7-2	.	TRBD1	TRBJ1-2	CASSYDRTGGYGYTF	TGTGCCAGCAGCTACGATAGGACAGGGGGCTATGGCTACACCTTC
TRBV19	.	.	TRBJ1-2	CASSIEDFGGYTF	TGTGCCAGTAGTATCGAGGATTTCGGTGGCTACACCTTC
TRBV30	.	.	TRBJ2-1	CAWSVGQGFDEQFF	TGTGCCTGGAGTGTAGGTCAGGGATTTGATGAGCAGTTCTTC
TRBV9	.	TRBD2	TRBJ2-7	CASSVGSSGTYEQYF	TGTGCCAGCAGCGTGGGTTCTAGCGGGACTTACGAGCAGTACTTC
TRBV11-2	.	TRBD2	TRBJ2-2	CASSSPSGNTGELFF	TGTGCCAGCAGCTCCCCTAGCGGGAACACCGGGGAGCTGTTTTTT
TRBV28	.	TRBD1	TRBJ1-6	CASRTVGQGINSPLHF	TGTGCCAGCAGGACCGTGGGACAGGGGATTAATTCACCCCTCCACTTT
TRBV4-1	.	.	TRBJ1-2	CASSQDFLTATNYGYTF	TGCGCCAGCAGCCAAGATTTTTTGACAGCTACTAACTATGGCTACACCTTC
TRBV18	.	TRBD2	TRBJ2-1	CASSPPPGGSYNEQFF	TGTGCCAGCTCGCCCCCGCCGGGAGGCTCCTACAATGAGCAGTTCTTC
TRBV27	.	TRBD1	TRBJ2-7	CASSPRPPQQGVSSYEQYF	TGTGCCAGCAGCCCCCGACCCCCGCAACAGGGGGTCAGCTCCTACGAGCAGTACTTC
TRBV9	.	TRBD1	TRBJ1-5	CASSDTGDPYQPQHF	TGTGCCAGCAGCGACACAGGGGACCCTTATCAGCCCCAGCATTTT
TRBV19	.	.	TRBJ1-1	CASSLRQAEAFF	TGTGCCAGTAGTTTACGACAGGCTGAAGCTTTCTTT
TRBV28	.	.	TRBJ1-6	CASLKPTGDSPLHF	TGTGCCAGCCTCAAGCCTACCGGGGATTCACCCCTCCACTTT
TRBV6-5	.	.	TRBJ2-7	CASSPPVRETYEQYF	TGTGCCAGCAGTCCACCAGTCCGGGAAACCTACGAGCAGTACTTC
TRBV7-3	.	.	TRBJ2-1	CASSAAASSYNEQFF	TGTGCCAGCAGCGCAGCGGCTAGCTCCTACAATGAGCAGTTCTTC
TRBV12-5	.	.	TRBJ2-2	CPVAICGWNTGELFF	TGTCCCGTCGCGATCTGTGGTTGGAACACCGGGGAGCTGTTTTTT
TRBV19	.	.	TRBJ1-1	CASSGIRSHLKSEAFF	TGTGCCAGTAGCGGTATAAGGAGCCACCTGAAGAGTGAAGCTTTCTTT
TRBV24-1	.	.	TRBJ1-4	CATSDSRDSLKTVFF	.
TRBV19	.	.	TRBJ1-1	CASSVTGTQLNTEAFF	TGTGCCAGTAGTGTGACCGGGACTCAATTGAACACTGAAGCTTTCTTT
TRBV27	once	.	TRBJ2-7	CASSRGHVYEQYF	TGTGCCAGCAGCCGAGGACACGTCTACGAGCAGTACTTC
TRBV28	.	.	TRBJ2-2	CASSLGGASTGELFF	TGTGCCAGCAGTTTAGGGGGCGCAAGCACCGGGGAGCTGTTTTTT